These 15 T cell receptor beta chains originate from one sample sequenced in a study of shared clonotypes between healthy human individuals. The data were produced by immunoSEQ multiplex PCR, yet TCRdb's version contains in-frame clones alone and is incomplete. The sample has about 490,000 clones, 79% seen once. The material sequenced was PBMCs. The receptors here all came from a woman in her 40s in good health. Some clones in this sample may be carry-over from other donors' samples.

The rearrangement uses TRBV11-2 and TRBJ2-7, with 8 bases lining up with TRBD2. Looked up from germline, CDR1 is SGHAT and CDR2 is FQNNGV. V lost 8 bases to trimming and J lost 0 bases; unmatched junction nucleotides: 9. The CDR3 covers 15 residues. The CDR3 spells CASCPTGTSSYEQYF. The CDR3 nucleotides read TGTGCCAGCTGCCCGACCGGGACTAGCTCCTACGAGCAGTACTTC. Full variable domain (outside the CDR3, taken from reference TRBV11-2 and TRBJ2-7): EAGVAQSPRYKIIEKRQSVAFWCNPISGHATLYWYQQILGQGPKLLIQFQNNGVVDDSQLPKDRFSAERLKGVDSTLKIQPAKLEDSAVYLCASCPTGTSSYEQYFGPGTRLTVT.

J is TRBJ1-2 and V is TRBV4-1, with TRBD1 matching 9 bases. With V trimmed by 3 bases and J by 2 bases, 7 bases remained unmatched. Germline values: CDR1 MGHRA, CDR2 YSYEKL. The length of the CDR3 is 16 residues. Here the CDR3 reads CASSHATGGRNYGYTF. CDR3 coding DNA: TGCGCCAGCAGCCATGCTACAGGGGGCAGGAACTATGGCTACACCTTC.

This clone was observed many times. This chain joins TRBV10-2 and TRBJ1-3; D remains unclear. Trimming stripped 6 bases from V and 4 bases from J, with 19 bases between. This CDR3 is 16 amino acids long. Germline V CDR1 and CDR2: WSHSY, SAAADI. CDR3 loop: CASSAGRPTQGNTIYF. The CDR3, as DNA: TGCGCCAGCAGCGCCGGACGTCCGACCCAAGGAAACACCATATATTTT.

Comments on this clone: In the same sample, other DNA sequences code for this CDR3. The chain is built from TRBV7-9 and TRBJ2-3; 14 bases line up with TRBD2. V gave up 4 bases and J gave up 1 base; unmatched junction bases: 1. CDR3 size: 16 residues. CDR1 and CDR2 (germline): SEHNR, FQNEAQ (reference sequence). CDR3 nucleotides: TGTGCCAGCAGCTCGGGACTAGCGGGAGGCACAGATACGCAGTATTTT. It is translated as CASSSGLAGGTDTQYF.

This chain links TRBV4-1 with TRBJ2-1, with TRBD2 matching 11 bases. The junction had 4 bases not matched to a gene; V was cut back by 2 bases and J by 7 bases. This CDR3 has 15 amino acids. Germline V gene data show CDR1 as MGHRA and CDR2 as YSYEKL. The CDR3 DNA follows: TGCGCCAGCAGCCAACCCACTAGCGGGAGAAATGAGCAGTTCTTC. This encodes CASSQPTSGRNEQFF.

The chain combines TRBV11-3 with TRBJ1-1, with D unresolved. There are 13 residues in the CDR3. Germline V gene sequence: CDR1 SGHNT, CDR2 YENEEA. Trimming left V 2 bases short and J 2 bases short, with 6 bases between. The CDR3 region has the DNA TGTGCCAGCAGCTTACGCTTCAACACTGAAGCTTTCTTT. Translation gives CASSLRFNTEAFF. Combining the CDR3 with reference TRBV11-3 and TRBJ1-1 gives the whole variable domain EAGVVQSPRYKIIEKKQPVAFWCNPISGHNTLYWYLQNLGQGPELLIRYENEEAVDDSQLPKDRFSAERLKGVDSTLKIQPAELGDSAVYLCASSLRFNTEAFFGQGTRLTVV.

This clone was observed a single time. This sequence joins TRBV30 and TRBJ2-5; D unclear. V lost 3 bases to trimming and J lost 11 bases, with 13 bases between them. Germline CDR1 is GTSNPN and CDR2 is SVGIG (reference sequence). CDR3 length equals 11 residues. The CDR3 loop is CAWSLLDEQYF. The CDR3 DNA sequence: TGTGCCTGGAGCTTATTAGATGAGCAGTACTTC.

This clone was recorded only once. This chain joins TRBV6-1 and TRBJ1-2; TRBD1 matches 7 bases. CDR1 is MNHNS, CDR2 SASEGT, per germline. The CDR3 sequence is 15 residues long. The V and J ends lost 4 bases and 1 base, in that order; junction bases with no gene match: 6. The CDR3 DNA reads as TGTGCCAGCAGTGTAGGGTCAGGGGGTAACTATGGCTACACCTTC. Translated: CASSVGSGGNYGYTF.

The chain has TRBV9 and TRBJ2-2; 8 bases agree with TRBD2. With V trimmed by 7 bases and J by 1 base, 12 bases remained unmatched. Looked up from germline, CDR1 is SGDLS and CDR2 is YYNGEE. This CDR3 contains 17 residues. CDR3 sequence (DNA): TGTGCCAGCTCACTCCCCTCCGGGAGGGTGAACACCGGGGAGCTGTTTTTT. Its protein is CASSLPSGRVNTGELFF.

CDR3 residues: CSVARGGEAFF. The CDR3 DNA reads TGCAGCGTTGCGCGGGGGGGTGAAGCTTTCTTT. This chain uses TRBV29-1 with TRBJ1-1; the D gene is possibly TRBD1 (5 bases). The CDR3 covers 11 residues. Deletions cut 4 bases from V and 7 bases from J, with 10 bases between. Germline lookup yields CDR1 SQVTM and CDR2 ANQGSEA.

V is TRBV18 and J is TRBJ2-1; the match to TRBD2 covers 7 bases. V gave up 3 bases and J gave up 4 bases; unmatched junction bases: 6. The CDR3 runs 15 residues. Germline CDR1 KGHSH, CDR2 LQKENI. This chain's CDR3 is CASSPTASGYNEQFF. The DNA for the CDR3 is TGTGCCAGCTCACCTACGGCTAGCGGATACAATGAGCAGTTCTTC.

DNA of the CDR3: TGTGCCAGCAGCGTAGCTACGAGCAGCACAGATACGCAGTATTTT. Translating it yields CASSVATSSTDTQYF. The chain links TRBV9 to TRBJ2-3; D call uncertain. Trimming shortened V by 0 bases and J by 0 bases, and 8 bases separated the two germline ends. The CDR3 has 15 residues. Germline loops: CDR1 SGDLS, CDR2 YYNGEE.

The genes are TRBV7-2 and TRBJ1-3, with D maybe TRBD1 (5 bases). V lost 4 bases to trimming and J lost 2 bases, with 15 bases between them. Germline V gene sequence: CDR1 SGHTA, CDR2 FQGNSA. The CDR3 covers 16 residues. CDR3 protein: CASSYTGPGPGNTIYF. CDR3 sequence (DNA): TGTGCCAGCAGCTATACGGGACCAGGTCCTGGAAACACCATATATTTT.

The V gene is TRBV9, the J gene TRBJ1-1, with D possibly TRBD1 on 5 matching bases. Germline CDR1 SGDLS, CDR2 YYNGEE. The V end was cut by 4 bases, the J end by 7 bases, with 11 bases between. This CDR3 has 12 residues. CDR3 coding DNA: TGTGCCAGCAGCACCCAGGGCGGTGAAGCTTTCTTT. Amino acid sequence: CASSTQGGEAFF.

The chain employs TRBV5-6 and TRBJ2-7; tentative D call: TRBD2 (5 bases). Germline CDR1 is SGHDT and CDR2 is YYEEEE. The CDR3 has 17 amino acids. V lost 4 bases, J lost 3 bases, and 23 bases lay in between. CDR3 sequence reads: CASSGVSDRSGNYEQYF. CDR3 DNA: TGTGCCAGCAGCGGGGTCTCCGACCGAAGCGGAAACTACGAGCAGTACTTC. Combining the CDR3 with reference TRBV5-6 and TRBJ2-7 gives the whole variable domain DAGVTQSPTHLIKTRGQQVTLRCSPKSGHDTVSWYQQALGQGPQFIFQYYEEEERQRGNFPDRFSGHQFPNYSSELNVNALLLGDSALYLCASSGVSDRSGNYEQYFGPGTRLTVT.